A single sample gave rise to the 16 T cell receptor beta chains below, sequenced in a study of T cell responses to AZD1222 COVID-19 vaccine. TCRdb's table, derived via immunoSEQ multiplex PCR, lists solely in-frame clones and lacks some. The sample lists 90,000 to 120,000 clones, roughly nine tenths occurring once. The sequences come from peripheral blood, collected 28 days after the second AZD1222 dose. These receptors originate from an adult who received the AZD1222 COVID-19 vaccine.

The gene calls are TRBV5-6 and TRBJ2-2; 9 bases are shared with TRBD1. This CDR3 is 14 amino acids long. J lost 5 bases, V lost 3 bases, and 2 bases had no gene match. Germline-derived CDR1 and CDR2 are SGHDT and YYEEEE. This CDR3 reads CASSWGQGTGELFF. CDR3 in DNA: TGTGCCAGCAGCTGGGGACAGGGAACCGGGGAGCTGTTTTTT.

This chain uses TRBV6-5 with TRBJ1-4; D is perhaps TRBD1 (5 bases). With 7 bases removed from V and 10 bases from J, the gap between germline ends came to 22 bases. The CDR3 sequence is 15 residues long. From germline, CDR1 is MNHEY and CDR2 SVGAGI. The CDR3 region has the DNA TGTGCCAGCATGCAGGGCTCCGTCGAAGGGAGAAAACTGTTTTTT. This sequence encodes CASMQGSVEGRKLFF.

The chain is built from TRBV19 and TRBJ1-2; D not certain. Trimming shortened V by 7 bases and J by 7 bases, and 13 bases separated the two germline ends. Germline loops: CDR1 LNHDA, CDR2 SQIVND (reference sequence). There are 12 residues in the CDR3. The CDR3 DNA follows: TGTGCCAGTACCGGACTCTCTGGTGGCTACACCTTC. Its protein product is CASTGLSGGYTF.

The chain links TRBV28 to TRBJ1-5; 7 nucleotides line up with TRBD1. V dropped 4 bases and J dropped 4; count of bases not matched to a gene: 10. Per the germline V gene, CDR1 is MDHEN and CDR2 is SYDVKM. The CDR3 sequence is 16 residues long. CDR3 sequence (DNA): TGTGCCAGCAGTTCACTCCGACAGGGTTATAATCAGCCCCAGCATTTT. It is translated as CASSSLRQGYNQPQHF. Drawing the rest from reference TRBV28 and TRBJ1-5, the complete variable domain is DVKVTQSSRYLVKRTGEKVFLECVQDMDHENMFWYRQDPGLGLRLIYFSYDVKMKEKGDIPEGYSVSREKKERFSLILESASTNQTSMYLCASSSLRQGYNQPQHFGDGTRLSIL.

The chain carries TRBV13 and TRBJ2-3; no clear D. Germline CDR1 PRHDT, CDR2 FYEKMQ (reference sequence). V lost 1 base, J lost 1 base, and 9 bases lay in between. The CDR3 runs 15 residues. CDR3 loop: CASSLVWTGTDTQYF. CDR3 DNA: TGTGCCAGCAGCTTAGTTTGGACGGGCACAGATACGCAGTATTTT.

The chain is built from TRBV5-1 and TRBJ2-3; 7 nucleotides agree with TRBD1. Germline CDR1 and CDR2: SGHRS and YFSETQ. Unmatched junction bases numbered 3, after V lost 3 bases and J lost 2 bases. The CDR3 has 14 residues. The CDR3 coding sequence is TGCGCCAGCAGCTCGGGACAGAACACAGATACGCAGTATTTT. Protein: CASSSGQNTDTQYF.

The V call is TRBV4-2, the J call TRBJ2-6; no reliable D call. Germline V gene lookup returns CDR1 LGHNA and CDR2 YNFKEQ. The CDR3 contains 13 residues. Trimming removed 3 bases from V and 2 bases from J, with 2 bases in between. DNA for the CDR3: TGTGCCAGCAGCCAGACTGGGGCCAACGTCCTGACTTTC. This encodes CASSQTGANVLTF.

The chain has TRBV5-5 and TRBJ1-6, with TRBD1 matching over 7 bases. The CDR3 covers 16 residues. Trimming at V came to 4 bases and at J to 9 bases, leaving 13 bases not matched to a gene. The germline V gene has CDR1 SGHKS and CDR2 YYEKEE (reference sequence). CDR3 bases: TGTGCCAGCAGCGGTATACAGGGGTGGGAAGGTTCACCCCTCCACTTT. The encoded protein is CASSGIQGWEGSPLHF.

The chain has TRBV5-3 and TRBJ1-2, with D unresolved. TRBV5-3 is assigned to the ORF class and has an uncertain function. CDR3 length: 14 residues. The ends were cut back, 0 bases at V and 2 bases at J, with 8 bases in the middle. In DNA, the CDR3 is TGTGCCAGAAGCTTGGACGACAAGAACTATGGCTACACCTTC. Translating it yields CARSLDDKNYGYTF.

The chain has TRBV5-1 and TRBJ1-3; D gene uncertain. CDR1 is SGHRS and CDR2 is YFSETQ in the germline V gene. V gave up 6 bases and J gave up 0 bases, with 7 bases separating them. The CDR3 is 13 residues long. This chain's CDR3 is CASKAVSGNTIYF. The CDR3 DNA is TGCGCCAGCAAAGCAGTCTCTGGAAACACCATATATTTT. The whole variable domain, filled in from reference TRBV5-1 and TRBJ1-3, reads KAGVTQTPRYLIKTRGQQVTLSCSPISGHRSVSWYQQTPGQGLQFLFEYFSETQRNKGNFPGRFSGRQFSNSRSEMNVSTLELGDSALYLCASKAVSGNTIYFGEGSWLTVV.

The chain links TRBV28 to TRBJ1-5, with 7 bases lining up with TRBD1. Germline CDR1 reads MDHEN; CDR2 reads SYDVKM. V shed 6 bases and J 4 bases; nucleotides not matched to a gene: 9. The CDR3 runs to 15 residues. CDR3 nucleotide sequence: TGTGCCAGCAGGCAACCTACAGGGGCGAATCAGCCCCAGCATTTT. Translating it yields CASRQPTGANQPQHF.

This sequence joins TRBV4-1 and TRBJ1-1; TRBD1 is a possible D gene (6 bases). CDR3 length: 16 amino acids. The V gene's germline CDR1 is MGHRA and CDR2 YSYEKL. With 5 bases removed from V and 0 bases from J, the gap between germline ends came to 16 bases. The chain's CDR3 is CASSIRWGAMNTEAFF. CDR3 nucleotide sequence: TGCGCCAGCAGCATCAGGTGGGGGGCCATGAACACTGAAGCTTTCTTT.

V is TRBV30 and J is TRBJ2-2, with TRBD2 matching over 7 bases. This CDR3 contains 16 residues. The germline V gene has CDR1 GTSNPN and CDR2 SVGIG (reference sequence). The ends lost 2 bases at V and 1 base at J; junction bases unmatched: 7. CDR3 in amino acids: CAWSRGGPQNTGELFF. The CDR3 DNA sequence: TGTGCCTGGAGTCGGGGAGGGCCCCAGAACACCGGGGAGCTGTTTTTT.

This chain uses TRBV9 with TRBJ2-7; D uncertain. V was trimmed by 0 bases and J by 2 bases, leaving 9 bases between them. This CDR3 has 14 amino acids. Germline V gives CDR1 SGDLS, CDR2 YYNGEE. CDR3: CASSVDLGTYEQYF. Here the CDR3 DNA reads TGTGCCAGCAGCGTAGACCTGGGGACCTACGAGCAGTACTTC.

The chain links TRBV28 to TRBJ1-4; D is perhaps TRBD1 (5 bases). Germline CDR1 is MDHEN and CDR2 is SYDVKM. The V end was cut by 5 bases, the J end by 4 bases, with 14 bases between. The CDR3 length is 15 residues. CDR3 region: CASSLGTRINEKLFF. Written as DNA, the CDR3 is TGTGCCAGCAGTCTAGGGACGCGTATTAATGAAAAACTGTTTTTT.

The gene calls are TRBV19 and TRBJ2-2; no clear D. The CDR3 is 14 amino acids. V was cut by 5 bases and J by 0 bases, with 7 bases left in between. Germline V gene sequence: CDR1 LNHDA, CDR2 SQIVND (reference sequence). The CDR3 DNA is TGTGCCAGTAGTTACGGAACGAACACCGGGGAGCTGTTTTTT. This sequence encodes CASSYGTNTGELFF.